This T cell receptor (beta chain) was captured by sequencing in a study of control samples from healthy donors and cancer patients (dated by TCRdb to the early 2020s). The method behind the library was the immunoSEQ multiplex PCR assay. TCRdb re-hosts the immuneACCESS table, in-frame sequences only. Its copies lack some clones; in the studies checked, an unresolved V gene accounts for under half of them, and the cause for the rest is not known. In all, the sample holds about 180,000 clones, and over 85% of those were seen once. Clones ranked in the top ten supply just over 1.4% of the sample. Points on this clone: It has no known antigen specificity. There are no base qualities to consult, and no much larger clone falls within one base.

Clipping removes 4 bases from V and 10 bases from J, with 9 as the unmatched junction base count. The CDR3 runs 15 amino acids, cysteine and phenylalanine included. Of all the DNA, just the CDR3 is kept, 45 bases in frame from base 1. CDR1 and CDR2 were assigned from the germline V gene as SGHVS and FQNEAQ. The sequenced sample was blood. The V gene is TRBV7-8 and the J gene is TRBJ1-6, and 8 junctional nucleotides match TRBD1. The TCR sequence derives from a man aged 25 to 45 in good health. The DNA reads TGTGCCAGCAGCTCCCGACAGGGGACTAAATCACCCCTCCACTTT. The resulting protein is CASSSRQGTKSPLHF.